What follows are 32 T cell receptor beta chains derived from one specimen sequenced in a study of OX40 agonist ivuxolimab in advanced cancers. The protocol was immunoSEQ multiplex PCR, while the TCRdb copy is restricted to in-frame clones and leaves out a portion. This sample has roughly 76,000 clones, with roughly 84% found just once. Here the sequenced sample was CD4+ or CD8+ T cells sorted from blood, taken in a trial of the OX40 agonist ivuxolimab. Receptors were obtained from an adult with an advanced solid tumor such as melanoma, head and neck, liver or kidney cancer.

The chain recombines TRBV6-1 with TRBJ2-5; D might be TRBD1 (6 bases). The CDR3 extends over 16 amino acids. Germline V CDR1 and CDR2: MNHNS, SASEGT. Trimming stripped 0 bases from V and 5 bases from J, with 16 bases between. The CDR3 sequence is CASSEAIRGGFETQYF. The CDR3 nucleotides read TGTGCCAGCAGTGAAGCCATCAGGGGTGGATTCGAGACCCAGTACTTC.

The chain couples TRBV18 to TRBJ1-5; D gene unclear. V lost 7 bases and J 5 bases, leaving 12 bases between the germline ends. This CDR3 region has 13 residues. CDR1 KGHSH and CDR2 LQKENI come from the germline V gene. The CDR3 DNA sequence: TGTGCCAGCTGCTTCTCGGCTGATCAGCCCCAGCATTTT. Translated: CASCFSADQPQHF.

The chain combines TRBV27 with TRBJ1-2, with TRBD1 as a possible D gene (6 bases). This CDR3 spans 15 amino acids. Trimming took off 1 base at V and 5 bases at J, with 14 bases between the two ends. Germline values: CDR1 MNHEY, CDR2 SMNVEV (reference sequence). As DNA, the CDR3 is TGTGCCAGCAGTTTATGGGCAGGGGCGGGGTATGGCTACACCTTC. It encodes CASSLWAGAGYGYTF.

The CDR3 nucleotides are TGTGCCAGCAGCTTATTCGGTCAAGAGACCCAGTACTTC. The encoded protein is CASSLFGQETQYF. The rearrangement uses TRBV7-9 and TRBJ2-5; D is unclear. The CDR3 spans 13 residues. Germline loops: CDR1 SEHNR, CDR2 FQNEAQ (reference sequence). V was shortened by 2 bases and J by 2 bases, with 6 bases between the two germline ends.

The CDR3 bases are TGTGCCAGTAGTATAAACGGCGGGGAGAGCACTGAAGCTTTCTTT. Encoded protein: CASSINGGESTEAFF. The V and J genes are TRBV19 and TRBJ1-1; no reliable D call. The germline CDR1 and CDR2 sequences are LNHDA and SQIVND (reference sequence). The CDR3 is 15 residues long. V lost 2 bases and J lost 4, with 14 bases in between.

V and J are TRBV4-1 and TRBJ1-1; 8 bases fit TRBD1. The J segment lost 2 bases and the V segment lost 1 base, leaving 6 bases of the junction unmatched. The length of the CDR3 is 16 residues. Germline lookup yields CDR1 MGHRA and CDR2 YSYEKL. CDR3: CASSQAQTGDNTEAFF. CDR3 bases: TGCGCCAGCAGCCAAGCTCAGACAGGGGATAACACTGAAGCTTTCTTT.

Remarks on this clone: Germline is not matched at one junction end, which may reflect a read error. V gene TRBV5-1 combines with J gene TRBJ2-3; D is unclear. Germline CDR1 is SGHRS and CDR2 is YFSETQ. The CDR3 has 12 amino acids. The CDR3 sequence: CASSSLGDTQYF. The CDR3 bases are TGTGCCAGCAGCTCCCTTGGAGATACGCAGTATTTT.

The chain is built from TRBV19 and TRBJ2-2; tentative D call: TRBD2 (5 bases). V was pared by 7 bases and J by 4 bases, with 16 bases between. The germline V gene encodes CDR1 LNHDA and CDR2 SQIVND (reference sequence). The CDR3 spans 15 residues. CDR3 sequence (DNA): TGTGCCAGTAATACCATTAGCGTTGGCACCGGGGAGCTGTTTTTT. This sequence encodes CASNTISVGTGELFF.

V is TRBV7-3 and J is TRBJ1-6; 7 bases are shared with TRBD1. CDR3 length: 14 residues. With 2 bases clipped from V and 8 bases from J, the junction kept 3 bases outside the gene matches. CDR1 is SGHTA and CDR2 is FQGTGA in the germline V gene. CDR3 loop: CASSLQGGDSPLHF. The CDR3 nucleotides read TGTGCCAGCAGCTTACAAGGGGGCGATTCACCCCTCCACTTT.

V usage is TRBV5-4 and J usage is TRBJ1-1; perhaps TRBD1 as D (5 bases). CDR3 size: 14 residues. Per germline, CDR1 SGHNT and CDR2 YYREEE (reference sequence). CDR3 coding DNA: TGTGCTTCCACCGAAACAGGATTGAACACTGAAGCTTTCTTT. Protein product: CASTETGLNTEAFF.

This chain uses TRBV7-2 with TRBJ2-2; 7 nucleotides align to TRBD1. The V gene end was trimmed by 3 bases and the J gene end by 4 bases; junction bases not matched to a gene: 2. The CDR3 covers 14 residues. Germline lookup yields CDR1 SGHTA and CDR2 FQGNSA. CDR3 loop: CASSLGTVTGELFF. The CDR3 nucleotides are TGTGCCAGCAGCTTGGGGACAGTCACCGGGGAGCTGTTTTTT. Using reference TRBV7-2 and TRBJ2-2 for the parts outside the CDR3, the full variable domain is GAGVSQSPSNKVTEKGKDVELRCDPISGHTALYWYRQSLGQGLEFLIYFQGNSAPDKSGLPSDRFSAERTGGSVSTLTIQRTQQEDSAVYLCASSLGTVTGELFFGEGSRLTVL.

In its sample, this clone was seen once. The chain couples TRBV5-4 to TRBJ2-3; no definite D call. The CDR3 extends over 9 amino acids. CDR1 SGHNT and CDR2 YYREEE come from the germline V gene (reference sequence). CDR3 sequence: CEGQAAQYF. The CDR3 region has the DNA TGTGAGGGCCAGGCGGCGCAGTATTTT.

The chain recombines TRBV11-3 with TRBJ2-3, with D uncertain. The CDR3 has 14 amino acids. Trimming took off 0 bases at V and 2 bases at J, with 6 bases between the two ends. The germline CDR1 and CDR2 sequences are SGHNT and YENEEA. CDR3 protein: CASSLDGNTDTQYF. In DNA, the CDR3 is TGTGCCAGCAGCTTAGATGGCAACACAGATACGCAGTATTTT.

V gene TRBV27 combines with J gene TRBJ2-7, with a weak D call TRBD2 (5 bases). V was clipped by 6 bases and J by 0 bases, with 15 bases between them. The CDR3 runs 15 residues. The germline CDR1 and CDR2 sequences are MNHEY and SMNVEV (reference sequence). DNA for the CDR3: TGTGCCAGCAGGGGCCGGGTAGCGAGCTCCTACGAGCAGTACTTC. Translation: CASRGRVASSYEQYF.

This clone was seen just once. This chain uses TRBV2 with TRBJ1-2, with TRBD1 identical over 7 bases. With V trimmed by 2 bases and J by 0 bases, 3 bases remained unmatched. In germline, CDR1 is SNHLY, CDR2 FYNNEI. This CDR3 is built from 15 residues. The CDR3 nucleotides read TGTGCCAGCAGTGAAATGGGACAGCCTAACTATGGCTACACCTTC. Its protein is CASSEMGQPNYGYTF.

The chain joins TRBV6-5 to TRBJ1-6; no firm D call. The CDR3 is 14 amino acids. Trimming cost V 2 bases and J 9 bases, with 11 bases left between them. Germline V lookup: CDR1 MNHEY, CDR2 SVGAGI. CDR3 in amino acids: CASSYTVGGSPLHF. DNA of the CDR3: TGTGCCAGCAGTTACACGGTAGGCGGTTCACCCCTCCACTTT.

V is TRBV19 and J is TRBJ1-6; no clear D. The V and J ends lost 7 bases and 7 bases respectively, with 14 bases between them. Per germline, CDR1 LNHDA and CDR2 SQIVND (reference sequence). This CDR3 spans 14 amino acids. CDR3 sequence: CASTLPTGNSPLHF. CDR3 bases: TGTGCCAGTACCCTGCCGACGGGAAATTCACCCCTCCACTTT. Together with reference TRBV19 and TRBJ1-6, the CDR3 gives the full variable domain: DGGITQSPKYLFRKEGQNVTLSCEQNLNHDAMYWYRQDPGQGLRLIYYSQIVNDFQKGDIAEGYSVSREKKESFPLTVTSAQKNPTAFYLCASTLPTGNSPLHFGNGTRLTVT.

This chain joins TRBV12-5 and TRBJ2-5, with D possibly being TRBD2 (6 bases). The CDR3 has 14 amino acids. The germline gives CDR1 LGHNT, CDR2 FRNRAP. V gave up 0 bases and J gave up 5 bases, with 10 bases separating them. CDR3 residues: CASGLVGGLETQYF. The CDR3 region has the DNA TGTGCTAGTGGTTTGGTAGGAGGGCTGGAGACCCAGTACTTC.

This clone was recorded only once. This rearrangement joins TRBV10-3 to TRBJ2-2, with TRBD1 identical over 8 bases. Germline lookup yields CDR1 ENHRY and CDR2 SYGVKD. Trimming removed 6 bases from V and 2 bases from J; junction bases left unmatched: 8. CDR3 length equals 16 residues. CDR3 nucleotide sequence: TGTGCCATCAGGAGGACAGGGAATTATAACACCGGGGAGCTGTTTTTT. Residues: CAIRRTGNYNTGELFF.

The chain uses TRBV10-3 and TRBJ2-2, with 7 bases lining up with TRBD1. V dropped 8 bases and J dropped 7; count of bases not matched to a gene: 13. CDR3 length equals 15 residues. Germline V lookup: CDR1 ENHRY, CDR2 SYGVKD. This chain's CDR3 is CAISSVGGSGGELFF. The CDR3 region has the DNA TGTGCCATCTCCTCGGTAGGGGGCTCCGGCGGGGAGCTGTTTTTT.

This clone was counted a single time. The V gene is TRBV19, the J gene TRBJ1-4; 8 nucleotides match TRBD1. This CDR3 is 17 amino acids long. CDR1 LNHDA and CDR2 SQIVND come from the germline V gene (reference sequence). Trimming took 3 bases from V and 0 from J; bases not matched to a gene: 6. CDR3 protein: CASSIGQGFATNEKLFF. The CDR3 DNA reads TGTGCCAGTAGTATCGGACAGGGCTTTGCAACTAATGAAAAACTGTTTTTT.

This chain joins TRBV19 and TRBJ2-5; no firm D call. The ends were cut back, 0 bases at V and 0 bases at J, with 17 bases in the middle. This CDR3 spans 18 amino acids. CDR1 and CDR2 from the germline V gene are LNHDA and SQIVND (reference sequence). In DNA, the CDR3 is TGTGCCAGTAGTATAGATCGGCGTCAGTTAGGCGACCAAGAGACCCAGTACTTC. It is translated as CASSIDRRQLGDQETQYF. Full variable domain (missing parts from reference TRBV19 and TRBJ2-5): DGGITQSPKYLFRKEGQNVTLSCEQNLNHDAMYWYRQDPGQGLRLIYYSQIVNDFQKGDIAEGYSVSREKKESFPLTVTSAQKNPTAFYLCASSIDRRQLGDQETQYFGPGTRLLVL.

The V call is TRBV7-6, the J call TRBJ2-3, with 10 bases that match TRBD2. Looked up from germline, CDR1 is SGHVS and CDR2 is FNYEAQ. This CDR3 spans 19 amino acids. The J segment lost 3 bases and the V segment lost 1 base, leaving 13 bases of the junction unmatched. CDR3 nucleotides: TGTGCCAGCAGCTTAGAGGCGAGGGGCACTAGCGGGGTGACAGATACGCAGTATTTT. It encodes CASSLEARGTSGVTDTQYF. The full variable domain, rest sourced from reference TRBV7-6 and TRBJ2-3, is GAGVSQSPRYKVTKRGQDVALRCDPISGHVSLYWYRQALGQGPEFLTYFNYEAQQDKSGLPNDRFSAERPEGSISTLTIQRTEQRDSAMYRCASSLEARGTSGVTDTQYFGPGTRLTVL.

The chain is built from TRBV2 and TRBJ2-5; no reliable D call. Trimming took 7 bases from V and 7 from J, leaving 16 bases between them. Germline CDR1 is SNHLY and CDR2 is FYNNEI. The CDR3 length is 13 residues. In nucleotides, the CDR3 is TGTGCCAGCAAACGAGACGACATAGGGACCCAGTACTTC. Its translation is CASKRDDIGTQYF.

The chain recombines TRBV7-6 with TRBJ1-3, with D perhaps matching TRBD1 (6 bases). The CDR3 is 13 residues long. Per germline, CDR1 SGHVS and CDR2 FNYEAQ. V lost 5 bases and J 7 bases, leaving 12 bases between the germline ends. This CDR3 is CASSLGQLNTIYF. CDR3 nucleotide sequence: TGTGCCAGCAGCCTTGGACAGTTGAACACCATATATTTT.

As for this clone: This sample also contains other DNA sequences that code for the same CDR3. The chain has TRBV18 and TRBJ2-7; D gene ambiguous. This CDR3 comprises 13 residues. Trimming took off 0 bases at V and 5 bases at J, with 8 bases between the two ends. Germline CDR1 reads KGHSH; CDR2 reads LQKENI. The CDR3 loop is CASSPPGSDEQYF. CDR3 coding DNA: TGTGCCAGCTCACCACCGGGCAGTGACGAGCAGTACTTC.

This chain connects TRBV11-2 to TRBJ2-5; D is undetermined. Deletions cut 3 bases from V and 1 base from J, with 6 bases between. Germline lookup yields CDR1 SGHAT and CDR2 FQNNGV. The CDR3 is 13 residues long. CDR3 residues: CASSFHLQETQYF. CDR3 nucleotides: TGTGCCAGCAGCTTCCACCTCCAAGAGACCCAGTACTTC.

CDR3 DNA sequence: TGTGCCAGCAGCCTCGGGGGGTCTGGAAACACCATATATTTT. Translated, it gives CASSLGGSGNTIYF. V is TRBV11-2 and J is TRBJ1-3; perhaps TRBD1 as D (5 bases). V was trimmed by 5 bases and J by 1 base, leaving 9 bases between them. The CDR3 consists of 14 residues. The germline V gene has CDR1 SGHAT and CDR2 FQNNGV. The full variable domain, with the rest looked up from reference TRBV11-2 and TRBJ1-3, is EAGVAQSPRYKIIEKRQSVAFWCNPISGHATLYWYQQILGQGPKLLIQFQNNGVVDDSQLPKDRFSAERLKGVDSTLKIQPAKLEDSAVYLCASSLGGSGNTIYFGEGSWLTVV.

This clone was detected only a few times. The genes are TRBV12-5 and TRBJ1-5; 7 nucleotides match TRBD1. Trimming took 4 bases from V and 5 from J; bases not matched to a gene: 11. Germline V gene sequence: CDR1 LGHNT, CDR2 FRNRAP. The CDR3 is 16 residues long. For the CDR3, the DNA is TGTGCTAGTGGTTGGGAACCAGGGGGGTGGGATCAGCCCCAGCATTTT. It encodes CASGWEPGGWDQPQHF.

This chain connects TRBV10-3 to TRBJ2-3; 9 nucleotides agree with TRBD1. The V gene end was trimmed by 10 bases and the J gene end by 2 bases; junction bases not matched to a gene: 10. This CDR3 comprises 15 residues. Germline CDR1 is ENHRY and CDR2 is SYGVKD. CDR3 coding DNA: TGTGCCAGCCGTCCCGGGACAGGGCCCACAGATACGCAGTATTTT. Protein: CASRPGTGPTDTQYF.

This chain links TRBV7-2 with TRBJ1-5; the match to TRBD1 covers 8 bases. The CDR3 has 14 residues. CDR1 and CDR2 (germline): SGHTA, FQGNSA. J lost 4 bases, V lost 4 bases, and 3 bases had no gene match. CDR3 loop: CASSSGQVNQPQHF. CDR3 in DNA: TGTGCCAGCAGCTCGGGACAGGTAAATCAGCCCCAGCATTTT.

V usage is TRBV2 and J usage is TRBJ1-2; D is unclear. With 0 bases removed from V and 8 bases from J, the gap between germline ends came to 13 bases. The germline V gene has CDR1 SNHLY and CDR2 FYNNEI. The CDR3 consists of 14 residues. The chain's CDR3 is CASSEALLRGGYTF. CDR3 coding DNA: TGTGCCAGCAGTGAAGCGCTTCTACGGGGAGGCTACACCTTC.